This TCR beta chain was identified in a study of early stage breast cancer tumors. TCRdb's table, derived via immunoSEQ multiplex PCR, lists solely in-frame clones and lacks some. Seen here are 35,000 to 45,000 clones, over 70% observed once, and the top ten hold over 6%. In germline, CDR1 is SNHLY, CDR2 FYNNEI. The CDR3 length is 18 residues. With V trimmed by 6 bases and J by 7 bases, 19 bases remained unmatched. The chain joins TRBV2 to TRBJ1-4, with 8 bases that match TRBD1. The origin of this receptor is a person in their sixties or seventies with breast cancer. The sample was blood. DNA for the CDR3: TGTGCCAGCAGGAGTTTGGCTGGACAGGGTGGTTTGAGTGAAAAACTGTTTTTT. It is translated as CASRSLAGQGGLSEKLFF.